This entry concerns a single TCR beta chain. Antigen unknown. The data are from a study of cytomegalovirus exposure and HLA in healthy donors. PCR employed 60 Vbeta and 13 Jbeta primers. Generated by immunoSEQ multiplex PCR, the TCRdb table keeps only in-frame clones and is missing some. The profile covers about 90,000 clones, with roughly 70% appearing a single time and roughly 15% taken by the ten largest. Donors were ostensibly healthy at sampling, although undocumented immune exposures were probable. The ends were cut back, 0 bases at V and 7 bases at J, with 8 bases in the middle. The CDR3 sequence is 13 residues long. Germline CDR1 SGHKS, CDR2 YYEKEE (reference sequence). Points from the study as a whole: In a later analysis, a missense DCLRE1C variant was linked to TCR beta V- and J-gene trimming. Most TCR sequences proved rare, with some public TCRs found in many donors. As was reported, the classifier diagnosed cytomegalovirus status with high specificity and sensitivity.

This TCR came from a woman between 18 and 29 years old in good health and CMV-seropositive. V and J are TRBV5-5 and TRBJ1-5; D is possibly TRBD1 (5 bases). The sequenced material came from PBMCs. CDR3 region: CASSLGGEQPQHF. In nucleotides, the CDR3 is TGTGCCAGCAGCTTGGGGGGCGAGCAGCCCCAGCATTTT.